What follows is one T cell receptor beta chain and its context. Its target antigen remains unknown. The input lacks base qualities; no much larger clone sits a single base away. This specimen comes from a study of control samples from healthy donors and cancer patients (dated by TCRdb to the early 2020s). Libraries were made using the immunoSEQ multiplex PCR assay. TCRdb took over this immuneACCESS table, retaining in-frame rearrangements with V and J assigned. Such tables are incomplete; in checked studies, under half of the missing clones stem from an unresolved V gene, and the remainder is unexplained. Counted in this sample were approximately 89,000 clones; roughly 86% of them appeared once. Of the sample, over 20% is held by the ten largest clones. Specimen: blood. This TCR derives from a man aged 25 to 40 in good health.

The CDR3 protein sequence reads: CATSDSQGTEAFF. The DNA sequence is TGTGCCACCAGTGACTCCCAGGGTACTGAAGCTTTCTTT. The sequence is built from TRBV24-1 and TRBJ1-1; the D gene is perhaps TRBD1, from 5 matching bases. From cysteine to phenylalanine, the CDR3 is 13 amino acids long. The read is trimmed to its CDR3 DNA, 39 bases read in frame from base 1. For CDR1 and CDR2, the germline V gene lists KGHDR and SFDVKD. The junction shows trimming of 4 bases on V and 5 bases on J, plus 10 bases between the germline ends.